This TCR beta chain was captured in a study of blood T cell repertoires in COVID-19. Study background: COVID-19 samples, acute and convalescent, were from the United States, Italy and Spain. PBMCs, B-cell-depleted T cells, or T cells provided the cDNA or gDNA that made up the material.

Methods used by the authors: Amplifying reference gene primers gave estimates of nucleated cell counts. Produced via immunoSEQ multiplex PCR; TCRdb's table is partial and in-frame only. The DNA was the basis for D and trimming; V, J and clone size are from that table. The sample yields about 260,000 clones, about 80% seen once. The CDR3 sequence is 15 residues long. The ends were cut back, 6 bases at V and 0 bases at J, with 11 bases in the middle. Germline V lookup: CDR1 MDHEN, CDR2 SYDVKM. This clone was observed a few times. The receptor was derived from a woman between 50 and 59 years old who had recovered from COVID-19. The chain couples TRBV28 to TRBJ2-2; no reliable D call. The sequencing input was peripheral blood. CDR3 nucleotides: TGTGCCAGCAGCCGACTCCAAGCGAACACCGGGGAGCTGTTTTTT. Amino acid sequence: CASSRLQANTGELFF.